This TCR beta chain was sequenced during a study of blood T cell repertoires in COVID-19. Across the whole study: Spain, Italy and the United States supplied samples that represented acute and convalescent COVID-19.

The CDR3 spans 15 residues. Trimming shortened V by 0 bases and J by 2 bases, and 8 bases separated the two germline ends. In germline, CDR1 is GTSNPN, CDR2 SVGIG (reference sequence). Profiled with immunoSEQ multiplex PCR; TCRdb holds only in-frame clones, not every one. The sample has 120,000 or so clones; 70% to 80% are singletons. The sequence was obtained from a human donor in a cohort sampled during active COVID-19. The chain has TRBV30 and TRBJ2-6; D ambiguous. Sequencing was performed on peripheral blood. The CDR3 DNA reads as TGTGCCTGGAGTGTACAATATGCTGGGGCCAACGTCCTGACTTTC. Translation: CAWSVQYAGANVLTF.